This T cell receptor beta chain was sequenced during a study of shared clonotypes between healthy human individuals. Study results and limitations: Researchers found naive subsets generally carried larger estimated richness than memory subsets. Even with large depth, rarefaction showed that sorted-subset sequencing was incomplete.

The CD4+ fraction was divided into a CD45RA+ naive subset and a CD45RA-negative memory subset. Profiling relied on immunoSEQ multiplex PCR, and the TCRdb table lists in-frame clones only, not all of them. This table holds about 2.4 million clones, 90% to 95% found once. As for this clone: What it binds is unknown.

Trimming cost V 3 bases and J 6 bases, with 15 bases left between them. The germline V gene has CDR1 GTSNPN and CDR2 SVGIG (reference sequence). The CDR3 extends over 14 amino acids. V usage is TRBV30 and J usage is TRBJ2-1; TRBD2 is a possible D gene (6 bases). Sequencing input: naive CD4+ T cells from PBMCs. Sample subset: CD45RA+ positively selected. The source is a young man in good health. Some clones in this sample may be carry-over from other donors' samples. For the CDR3, the DNA is TGTGCCTGGAGCCAGCGGGCCGGGGGCAATGAGCAGTTCTTC. Protein product: CAWSQRAGGNEQFF.